A selection of T cell receptor beta chains follows, all from one sample in a study of shared clonotypes between healthy human individuals. Measured with immunoSEQ multiplex PCR; TCRdb has only the in-frame clones, and not every one. The sample has about 2.1 million clones, about 93% seen once. Sequenced input: naive CD8+ T cells from PBMCs. The receptors were gathered from a man younger than 30 in good health. Some clones in this sample may be carry-over from other donors' samples. The CDR3 runs from the conserved cysteine through the conserved F or W. A D gene is named only where the DNA matches it firmly. Clone size appears in some rows only: once, few, many, or a class for an expanded clone.

J: TRBJ2-1; D: .; V: TRBV5-1; size: .; DNA: TGCGCCAGCAGCCTAAGAACTAAGGACATTTTCTTTGCGAATGAGCAGTTCTTC; CDR3: CASSLRTKDIFFANEQFF
J: TRBJ1-3; D: .; V: TRBV28; size: .; DNA: TGTGCCAGCAGCGCCCATCGGGGCCTGAATGAGAACACCATATATTTT; CDR3: CASSAHRGLNENTIYF
J: TRBJ1-3; D: .; V: TRBV30; size: .; DNA: TGTGCCTGGAAATCAAAAGAAAACACCATATATTTT; CDR3: CAWKSKENTIYF
J: TRBJ1-3; D: .; V: TRBV2; size: .; DNA: TGTGCCAGCTCGACGACTATTGGAAACACCATATATTTT; CDR3: CASSTTIGNTIYF
J: TRBJ2-7; D: TRBD2; V: TRBV7-6; size: .; DNA: TGTGCCAGCAGCGGGGGGGGGAACTACGAGCAGTACTTC; CDR3: CASSGGGNYEQYF
J: TRBJ1-5; D: .; V: TRBV2; size: .; DNA: TGTGCCAGCAGTGACGCCCGAAATCAGCCCCAGCATTTT; CDR3: CASSDARNQPQHF
J: TRBJ1-1; D: .; V: TRBV7-9; size: once; DNA: TGTGCCAGCAGCTCATCGCGGACTATGAACACTGAAGCTTTCTTT; CDR3: CASSSSRTMNTEAFF
J: TRBJ2-7; D: .; V: TRBV7-9; size: .; DNA: TGTGCCAGCAGTATAGGAGGGGTTAAATACGAGCAGTACTTC; CDR3: CASSIGGVKYEQYF
J: TRBJ2-7; D: TRBD1; V: TRBV9; size: .; DNA: TGTGCCAGCAGCGTAGGGGCAGGGGGCGCCGGCTACGAGCAGTACTTC; CDR3: CASSVGAGGAGYEQYF
J: TRBJ2-5; D: TRBD2; V: TRBV7-6; size: .; DNA: TGTGCCAGCAGCCCCTCGACTAGCGGACAGATGGCCCAGTACTTC; CDR3: CASSPSTSGQMAQYF
J: TRBJ1-1; D: .; V: TRBV7-9; size: .; DNA: TGTGCCAGCAGCTCCGGGGAGAACACTGAAGCTTTCTTT; CDR3: CASSSGENTEAFF
J: TRBJ2-5; D: TRBD1; V: TRBV25-1; size: .; DNA: TGTGCCAGCAGTGAAACAGGGGGTTACCAAGAGACCCAGTACTTC; CDR3: CASSETGGYQETQYF
J: TRBJ2-5; D: .; V: TRBV4-3; size: .; DNA: TGCGCCAGCAGCCAAGATCGGCCGGGAGAATGGTTGGAGACCCAGTACTTC; CDR3: CASSQDRPGEWLETQYF
J: TRBJ1-2; D: .; V: TRBV9; size: .; DNA: TGTGCCAGCAGTTCCCCTTCTAGTGCTGCGACGGGCTACACCTTC; CDR3: CASSSPSSAATGYTF
J: TRBJ2-7; D: .; V: TRBV6-1; size: .; DNA: TGTGCCAGTAAGAGACCAGCTACTCTCTACGAGCAGTACTTC; CDR3: CASKRPATLYEQYF
J: TRBJ2-7; D: .; V: TRBV27; size: .; DNA: TGTGCCAGCAGTTTATCGGAATCCGCCCACGAGCAGTACTTC; CDR3: CASSLSESAHEQYF
J: TRBJ2-1; D: .; V: TRBV5-4; size: .; DNA: TGTGCCAGCAGGCGGTGGGAAGGCTACAATGAGCAGTTCTTC; CDR3: CASRRWEGYNEQFF
J: TRBJ1-2; D: .; V: TRBV19; size: .; DNA: TGTGCCAGACGGGGTCCCGCTAACTATGGCTACACCTTC; CDR3: CARRGPANYGYTF
J: TRBJ2-7; D: TRBD2; V: TRBV28; size: .; DNA: TGTGCCAGCAGCATTCTAGCGGGATTCGACGAGCAGTACTTC; CDR3: CASSILAGFDEQYF
J: TRBJ2-2; D: TRBD1; V: TRBV18; size: .; DNA: TGTGCCAGCTCAACCGGGACAGGGTTCACCGGGGAGCTGTTTTTT; CDR3: CASSTGTGFTGELFF
J: TRBJ2-7; D: TRBD1; V: TRBV4-3; size: .; DNA: TGCGCCAGCAGCCAAGATTTTGTAGGGACAGCCTACGAGCAGTACTTC; CDR3: CASSQDFVGTAYEQYF
J: TRBJ1-2; D: .; V: TRBV10-3; size: .; DNA: TGTGCCATCAGTGAGCTCGGGGGGCCCTCCTATGGCTACACCTTC; CDR3: CAISELGGPSYGYTF
J: TRBJ2-2; D: .; V: TRBV5-1; size: .; DNA: TGCGCCAGCAGCTTGTCGAATCAGGGATGGGGCACCGGGGAGCTGTTTTTT; CDR3: CASSLSNQGWGTGELFF
J: TRBJ1-2; D: .; V: TRBV28; size: .; DNA: TGTGCCAGCAGTTTAAGGGGGGGGCTTGGCTACACCTTC; CDR3: CASSLRGGLGYTF
J: TRBJ2-7; D: .; V: TRBV7-9; size: few; DNA: TGTGCCAGCAGCCAGTTGCGGCCGGAGCAGTACTTC; CDR3: CASSQLRPEQYF
J: TRBJ2-7; D: .; V: TRBV19; size: .; DNA: TGTGCCAGTAGTTTTCGGGGTTGGGGCTACGAGCAGTACTTC; CDR3: CASSFRGWGYEQYF
J: TRBJ2-7; D: TRBD1; V: TRBV5-6; size: .; DNA: TGTGCCAGCAGCTCATTGGGGACAGGGGTCTACGAGCAGTACTTC; CDR3: CASSSLGTGVYEQYF
J: TRBJ1-1; D: .; V: TRBV4-1; size: .; DNA: TGCGCCAGCAGCCCCCGCGGACGGGCTTGGCTCGACACTGAAGCTTTCTTT; CDR3: CASSPRGRAWLDTEAFF
J: TRBJ2-1; D: .; V: TRBV28; size: .; DNA: TGTGCCAGCAGTTCCAAGGGGTGGCCCGGGGAGCAGTTCTTC; CDR3: CASSSKGWPGEQFF
J: TRBJ2-3; D: TRBD1; V: TRBV9; size: .; DNA: TGTGCCAGCAGCGTAAGGGGGCGTAGCACAGATACGCAGTATTTT; CDR3: CASSVRGRSTDTQYF
J: TRBJ2-7; D: .; V: TRBV27; size: .; DNA: TGTGCCAGCAGTTTATCGGTTTGGACACCCGGGTACGAGCAGTACTTC; CDR3: CASSLSVWTPGYEQYF
J: TRBJ2-2; D: .; V: TRBV27; size: .; DNA: TGTGCCAGCAGTTTGTATAGGGGACATGACACCGGGGAGCTGTTTTTT; CDR3: CASSLYRGHDTGELFF
J: TRBJ2-7; D: .; V: TRBV7-9; size: .; DNA: TGTGCCAGCAGCTTGGGGTCCCGCGAGCAGTACTTC; CDR3: CASSLGSREQYF
J: TRBJ2-5; D: TRBD1; V: TRBV29-1; size: .; DNA: TGCAGCGTTGAATCCCAATCCCCCGGGACAGGGTACCAAGAGACCCAGTACTTC; CDR3: CSVESQSPGTGYQETQYF
J: TRBJ2-7; D: TRBD2; V: TRBV15; size: .; DNA: TGTGCCACCAGCACCGGGACTAGCGGGTACGAGCAGTACTTC; CDR3: CATSTGTSGYEQYF
J: TRBJ1-1; D: .; V: TRBV27; size: .; DNA: TGTGCCAGCAGTTCCCTGCTTAGGAACACTGAAGCTTTCTTT; CDR3: CASSSLLRNTEAFF
J: TRBJ2-1; D: .; V: TRBV7-9; size: .; DNA: TGTGCCAGCCGCAAAGGGGTGAGCTCCTACAATGAGCAGTTCTTC; CDR3: CASRKGVSSYNEQFF
J: TRBJ2-7; D: .; V: TRBV9; size: .; DNA: TGTGCCAGCAGCGTAGGTGTCAGGGGTGACGAGCAGTACTTC; CDR3: CASSVGVRGDEQYF
J: TRBJ1-1; D: .; V: TRBV11-3; size: .; DNA: TGTGCCAGCAGCGATACAGGGAACACTGAAGCTTTCTTT; CDR3: CASSDTGNTEAFF
J: TRBJ2-3; D: .; V: TRBV27; size: .; DNA: TGTGCCAGCAGTCCAACGGGACCTCGAAATACGCAGTATTTT; CDR3: CASSPTGPRNTQYF
J: TRBJ2-1; D: TRBD2; V: TRBV13; size: .; DNA: TGTGCCAGCAGCGAAGGGACTAGCGTAAACAATGAGCAGTTCTTC; CDR3: CASSEGTSVNNEQFF
J: TRBJ1-1; D: .; V: TRBV27; size: .; DNA: TGTGCCAGCGTAGCTTTAAACACTGAAGCTTTCTTT; CDR3: CASVALNTEAFF
J: TRBJ2-4; D: .; V: TRBV7-9; size: .; DNA: TGTGCCAGCAGCGAAGGGATGGGGGCCAAAAACATTCAGTACTTC; CDR3: CASSEGMGAKNIQYF
J: TRBJ2-7; D: .; V: TRBV7-9; size: .; DNA: TGTGCCAGCAGTTATTGGGGCCAGGGGGGATCCTACGAGCAGTACTTC; CDR3: CASSYWGQGGSYEQYF
J: TRBJ1-1; D: .; V: TRBV5-6; size: .; DNA: TGTGCCAGCAGCTTCGGAAGCATCTCTGAAGCTTTCTTT; CDR3: CASSFGSISEAFF
J: TRBJ1-1; D: .; V: TRBV9; size: .; DNA: TGTGCCAGCAGCGTAGGACAAGGGGGAGTATCCACTGAAGCTTTCTTT; CDR3: CASSVGQGGVSTEAFF
J: TRBJ1-1; D: TRBD1; V: TRBV7-9; size: .; DNA: TGTGCCAGCAGCATGACAGGGATGGGCACTGAAGCTTTCTTT; CDR3: CASSMTGMGTEAFF
J: TRBJ2-7; D: .; V: TRBV27; size: once; DNA: TGTGCCAGCAGTCGAGGACTTCTCCCTTACGAGCAGTACTTC; CDR3: CASSRGLLPYEQYF
J: TRBJ1-5; D: .; V: TRBV28; size: .; DNA: TGTGCCACTAAGGGCGACAGACCAATACGCAATCAGCCCCAGCATTTT; CDR3: CATKGDRPIRNQPQHF